The 14 T cell receptor beta chains below come from one sample, sequenced in a study of shared clonotypes between healthy human individuals. Sequenced by immunoSEQ multiplex PCR; TCRdb stores in-frame clones only, minus some. In the table there are approximately 2,300,000 clones, around 93% of which are singletons. Material for sequencing was naive CD4+ T cells from PBMCs. Documented subset: CD45RA+ positively selected. These receptors originate from a man younger than 30 in good health. Some clones in this sample may be carry-over from other donors' samples.

As for this clone: Other nucleotide sequences in the sample specify the same CDR3. The J gene is TRBJ1-5, the V gene TRBV7-2; no clear D. CDR1 and CDR2 from the germline V gene are SGHTA and FQGNSA. This CDR3 region has 13 residues. V was clipped by 0 bases and J by 6 bases, with 6 bases between them. The CDR3 here is CASSLAGGQPQHF. DNA for the CDR3: TGTGCCAGCAGCTTAGCGGGTGGTCAGCCCCAGCATTTT.

The chain is built from TRBV30 and TRBJ1-3; no firm D call. V shed 0 bases and J shed 0 bases, with 15 bases lying between them. The CDR3 sequence is 17 residues long. The germline V gene encodes CDR1 GTSNPN and CDR2 SVGIG (reference sequence). The CDR3 here is CAWSVRAPRNSGNTIYF. The CDR3 DNA sequence: TGTGCCTGGAGTGTGAGAGCCCCCCGAAACTCTGGAAACACCATATATTTT.

The chain uses TRBV5-4 and TRBJ1-1; TRBD1 might be the D (6 bases). CDR3 length: 15 residues. The V end was cut by 4 bases, the J end by 3 bases, with 16 bases between. The germline CDR1 and CDR2 sequences are SGHNT and YYREEE (reference sequence). CDR3 sequence reads: CASSLTGTIDTEAFF. CDR3 nucleotide sequence: TGTGCCAGCAGCCTGACCGGGACAATAGACACTGAAGCTTTCTTT.

The CDR3 coding sequence is TGTGCCTGGAGTTGGGCTAGCGCCCAAGAGACCCAGTACTTC. Its translation is CAWSWASAQETQYF. This sequence joins TRBV30 and TRBJ2-5, with D possibly matching TRBD2 (6 bases). CDR1 and CDR2 (germline): GTSNPN, SVGIG (reference sequence). This CDR3 is built from 14 residues. Between the trimmed V and J ends, which lost 2 bases and 1 base, there was a span of 11 bases.

The chain couples TRBV6-6 to TRBJ2-7; TRBD1 matches at 7 bases. The CDR3 sequence is 14 residues long. CDR1 and CDR2 (germline): MNHNY, SVGAGI (reference sequence). The V gene end was trimmed by 6 bases and the J gene end by 1 base; junction bases not matched to a gene: 6. The CDR3 DNA reads TGTGCCAGCAGCCGGGACAGCCCGTCCTACGAGCAGTACTTC. Its translation is CASSRDSPSYEQYF.

This chain links TRBV6-5 with TRBJ2-1; TRBD2 aligns across 11 bases. V trimming: 8 bases; J trimming: 8 bases; junction bases outside the gene matches: 8. Germline V gene lookup returns CDR1 MNHEY and CDR2 SVGAGI. The CDR3 contains 14 residues. CDR3 loop: CASSRLAGWDEQFF. CDR3 DNA: TGTGCCAGCTCTCGACTAGCGGGGTGGGATGAGCAGTTCTTC.

The rearrangement joins TRBV28 to TRBJ1-1; weak D call: TRBD1 (6 bases). Per the germline V gene, CDR1 is MDHEN and CDR2 is SYDVKM. This CDR3 region has 15 residues. With 2 bases removed from V and 6 bases from J, the gap between germline ends came to 16 bases. The CDR3 region has the DNA TGTGCCAGCAGTTTACTAGGGGGGGGGAAGGCTGAAGCTTTCTTT. Amino acid sequence: CASSLLGGGKAEAFF.

V is TRBV6-1 and J is TRBJ1-3; D may be TRBD1 (5 bases). Trimming took 2 bases from V and 5 from J, leaving 16 bases between them. CDR1 is MNHNS and CDR2 is SASEGT in the germline V gene. The CDR3 runs to 16 residues. The DNA for the CDR3 is TGTGCCAGCAGTGAAAGCGGCGGGACTGGGCGAAACACCATATATTTT. As protein: CASSESGGTGRNTIYF.

V gene TRBV18 combines with J gene TRBJ2-5, with D maybe TRBD1 (6 bases). The germline CDR1 and CDR2 sequences are KGHSH and LQKENI. Trimming shortened V by 3 bases and J by 8 bases, and 10 bases separated the two germline ends. This CDR3 spans 12 amino acids. The CDR3 nucleotides are TGTGCCAGCTCACCCGCGACAGGTACCCAGTACTTC. As protein: CASSPATGTQYF.

The chain combines TRBV28 with TRBJ2-6; D is unresolved. The germline CDR1 and CDR2 sequences are MDHEN and SYDVKM. Trimming stripped 4 bases from V and 0 bases from J, with 16 bases between. The CDR3 has 18 residues. DNA of the CDR3: TGTGCCAGCAGTTCCCCGGGCTGGGTAGGCTCTGGGGCCAACGTCCTGACTTTC. This gives the protein CASSSPGWVGSGANVLTF.

A remark on this clone: Additional DNA sequences in this sample encode the identical CDR3. This sequence joins TRBV28 and TRBJ1-1; no firm D call. CDR3 length: 11 residues. Germline values: CDR1 MDHEN, CDR2 SYDVKM. The V end was cut by 5 bases, the J end by 5 bases, with 6 bases between. The CDR3 bases are TGTGCCAGCAGTCCAAGAACTGAAGCTTTCTTT. Translating gives CASSPRTEAFF.

CDR3 bases: TGTGCCAGCAGTTTATTCACGGCTTACACTGAAGCTTTCTTT. Residues: CASSLFTAYTEAFF. The gene calls are TRBV27 and TRBJ1-1, with D hard to call. V lost 1 base and J lost 3, with 9 bases in between. Looked up from germline, CDR1 is MNHEY and CDR2 is SMNVEV (reference sequence). This CDR3 comprises 14 residues.

V gene TRBV7-3 combines with J gene TRBJ2-2, with 7 bases aligning to TRBD2. V was pared by 3 bases and J by 5 bases, with 9 bases of the junction left unmatched. The CDR3 consists of 16 residues. Germline CDR1 reads SGHTA; CDR2 reads FQGTGA. The CDR3 DNA reads TGTGCCAGCAGCTTGACTAGCAGCCCTCTGACCGGGGAGCTGTTTTTT. It is translated as CASSLTSSPLTGELFF.

The chain combines TRBV13 with TRBJ2-5, with TRBD1 matching 8 bases. Germline V gene sequence: CDR1 PRHDT, CDR2 FYEKMQ (reference sequence). The CDR3 totals 17 residues. V lost 1 base, J lost 2 bases, and 9 bases stayed unmatched. DNA of the CDR3: TGTGCCAGCAGCTTAGTGGGCAGGGGGCGGCCGCAAGAGACCCAGTACTTC. This encodes CASSLVGRGRPQETQYF.